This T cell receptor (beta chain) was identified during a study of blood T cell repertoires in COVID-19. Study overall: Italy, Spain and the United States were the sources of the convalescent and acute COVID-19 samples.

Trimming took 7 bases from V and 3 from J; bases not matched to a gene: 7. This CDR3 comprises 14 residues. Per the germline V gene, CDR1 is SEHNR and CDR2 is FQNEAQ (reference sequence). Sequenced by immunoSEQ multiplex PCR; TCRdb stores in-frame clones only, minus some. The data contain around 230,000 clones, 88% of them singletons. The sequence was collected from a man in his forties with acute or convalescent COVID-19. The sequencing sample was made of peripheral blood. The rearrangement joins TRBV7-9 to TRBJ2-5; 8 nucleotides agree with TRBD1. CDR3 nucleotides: TGTGCCAGCATCCCTGGGACAGGTGAAGAGACCCAGTACTTC. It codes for CASIPGTGEETQYF.